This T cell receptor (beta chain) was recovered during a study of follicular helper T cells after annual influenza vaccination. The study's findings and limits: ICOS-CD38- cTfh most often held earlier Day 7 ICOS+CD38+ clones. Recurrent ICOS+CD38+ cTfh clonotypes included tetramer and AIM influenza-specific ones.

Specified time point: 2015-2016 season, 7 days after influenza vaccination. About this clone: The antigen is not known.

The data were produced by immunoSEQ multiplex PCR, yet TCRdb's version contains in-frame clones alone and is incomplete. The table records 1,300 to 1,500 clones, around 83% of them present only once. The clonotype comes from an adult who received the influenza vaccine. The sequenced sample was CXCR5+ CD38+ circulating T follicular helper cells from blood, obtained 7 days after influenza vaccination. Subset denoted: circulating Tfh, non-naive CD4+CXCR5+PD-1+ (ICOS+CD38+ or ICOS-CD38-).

This chain's CDR3 is CASSQFKEAYNEQFF. CDR3 nucleotides: TGCGCCAGCAGCCAATTTAAGGAAGCCTACAATGAGCAGTTCTTC. V and J are TRBV4-3 and TRBJ2-1; D not resolved. Germline CDR1 is LGHNA and CDR2 is YSLEER. CDR3 length: 15 residues. Trimming removed 2 bases at V and 2 bases at J, with 10 bases between.